This passage covers 6 T cell receptor beta chains from one sample sequenced in a study of T cell responses to AZD1222 COVID-19 vaccine. TCRdb keeps only in-frame clones here, not all; method: immunoSEQ multiplex PCR. Of about 180,000 clones in the sample, 90% to 95% are singletons; the top ten hold approximately 1.5%. The starting material was peripheral blood, obtained 28 days after the second AZD1222 dose. The receptors were gathered from an adult who received the AZD1222 COVID-19 vaccine.

This chain links TRBV2 with TRBJ2-5; TRBD2 aligns across 8 bases. Looked up from germline, CDR1 is SNHLY and CDR2 is FYNNEI. V lost 8 bases and J lost 1; bases outside the gene matches: 3. The CDR3 extends over 13 amino acids. The CDR3 nucleotides are TGTGCCAGCCAAGGACTAGCCCAAGAGACCCAGTACTTC. As protein: CASQGLAQETQYF.

This chain uses TRBV7-9 with TRBJ1-3; D not resolved. CDR1 is SEHNR and CDR2 is FQNEAQ in the germline V gene (reference sequence). V lost 1 base to trimming and J lost 4 bases, with 2 bases between them. The CDR3 contains 12 residues. The CDR3 DNA sequence: TGTGCCAGCAGCTTAGTGGGAAACACCATATATTTT. Translating gives CASSLVGNTIYF.

V and J are TRBV6-5 and TRBJ1-4; no reliable D call. Germline CDR1 MNHEY, CDR2 SVGAGI. Trimming pared 0 bases from V and 0 bases from J, leaving 8 bases between. CDR3 size: 16 residues. CDR3 protein: CASSYSNGATNEKLFF. As DNA, the CDR3 is TGTGCCAGCAGTTACTCGAACGGTGCAACTAATGAAAAACTGTTTTTT.

V is TRBV3-1 (or the pseudogene TRBV3-2) and J is TRBJ2-4; D is possibly TRBD2 (5 bases). Germline lookup yields CDR1 LGHDT and CDR2 YNNKEL (reference sequence). The CDR3 is 18 residues long. V was pared by 3 bases and J by 3 bases, with 21 bases between. The CDR3 is CASSHYLVGRGFKNIQYF. Written as DNA, the CDR3 is TGTGCCAGCAGCCACTATCTTGTAGGTCGGGGATTCAAAAACATTCAGTACTTC.

The chain carries TRBV27 and TRBJ1-4, with D unclear. From germline, CDR1 is MNHEY and CDR2 SMNVEV (reference sequence). The CDR3 extends over 15 amino acids. Deletions cut 6 bases from V and 3 bases from J, with 14 bases between. This CDR3 reads CASSEDGAPNEKLFF. In DNA form, the CDR3 reads TGTGCCAGCAGCGAGGACGGTGCGCCTAATGAAAAACTGTTTTTT.

This clone has only one observation. The V gene is TRBV6-5, the J gene TRBJ1-5, with a weak D call TRBD1 (6 bases). Germline V gene sequence: CDR1 MNHEY, CDR2 SVGAGI. V was pared by 5 bases and J by 2 bases, with 13 bases between. The CDR3 covers 15 residues. The CDR3 here is CASSRTGSGNQPQHF. The CDR3 nucleotides read TGTGCCAGCAGTCGAACAGGGTCGGGCAATCAGCCCCAGCATTTT.